This note documents a single T cell receptor beta chain sequence. Its specificity is unknown. This sample was included in a study of T cell responses to AZD1222 COVID-19 vaccine. Findings and limits, study-wide: Females outnumbered males among donors, who were mostly white British; clonal diversity was possibly underestimated.

Libraries were prepared by immunoSEQ multiplex PCR; TCRdb keeps only in-frame clonotypes and omits some of them. The sample has 150,000 to 200,000 clones, roughly 92% seen once; the top ten hold 0.64%. The sample here was peripheral blood, taken on day 0 of AZD1222 vaccination. The TCR was taken from an adult in good health.

As DNA, the CDR3 is TGTGCCACCAGCAGAGATTTTGAGGGAAGCACTGAAGCTTTCTTT. Its translation is CATSRDFEGSTEAFF. The chain employs TRBV15 and TRBJ1-1; D not certain. V gave up 0 bases and J gave up 4 bases, with 12 bases separating them. This CDR3 is 15 amino acids long. Germline values: CDR1 LNHNV, CDR2 YYDKDF (reference sequence).